The 27 T cell receptor beta chains below all came from one sample that was sequenced in a study of blood T cell repertoires in COVID-19. Repertoires were generated with immunoSEQ multiplex PCR, while TCRdb's copy carries only in-frame clones and drops some. The data show 150,000 to 200,000 clones, roughly 78% seen once. Material for sequencing was peripheral blood. Receptor source: a woman aged 80 or older with active or convalescent COVID-19.

The chain recombines TRBV7-9 with TRBJ1-1, with D perhaps matching TRBD1 (6 bases). The CDR3 totals 15 residues. Per the germline V gene, CDR1 is SEHNR and CDR2 is FQNEAQ (reference sequence). V was shortened by 10 bases and J by 3 bases, with 21 bases between the two germline ends. The CDR3 sequence is CAIRPTGNSYTEAFF. The CDR3 DNA is TGTGCCATAAGACCTACAGGGAACTCCTACACTGAAGCTTTCTTT. Full variable domain (missing parts from reference TRBV7-9 and TRBJ1-1): DTGVSQNPRHKITKRGQNVTFRCDPISEHNRLYWYRQTLGQGPEFLTYFQNEAQLEKSRLLSDRFSAERPKGSFSTLEIQRTEQGDSAMYLCAIRPTGNSYTEAFFGQGTRLTVV.

The CDR3: CASSLGQELYGYTF. As DNA, the CDR3 is TGTGCCAGCAGCTTGGGACAAGAACTCTATGGCTACACCTTC. The V gene is TRBV7-2, the J gene TRBJ1-2, with D maybe TRBD1 (6 bases). The germline CDR1 and CDR2 sequences are SGHTA and FQGNSA. CDR3 length equals 14 residues. Deletions cut 3 bases from V and 4 bases from J, with 12 bases between.

The CDR3 protein is CASSLGGTGELFF. CDR3 in DNA: TGTGCCAGCAGCTTGGGGGGCACCGGGGAGCTGTTTTTT. The chain uses TRBV7-9 and TRBJ2-2, with TRBD2 as a possible D gene (6 bases). Deletions cut 3 bases from V and 4 bases from J, with 6 bases between. Germline V gives CDR1 SEHNR, CDR2 FQNEAQ (reference sequence). This CDR3 has 13 amino acids. The full variable domain, with the rest looked up from reference TRBV7-9 and TRBJ2-2, is DTGVSQNPRHKITKRGQNVTFRCDPISEHNRLYWYRQTLGQGPEFLTYFQNEAQLEKSRLLSDRFSAERPKGSFSTLEIQRTEQGDSAMYLCASSLGGTGELFFGEGSRLTVL.

This clone appeared a single time. This chain links TRBV5-5 with TRBJ2-7; a weak D match, TRBD2 (5 bases). The CDR3 is 11 residues long. CDR1 SGHKS and CDR2 YYEKEE come from the germline V gene (reference sequence). Trimming left V 4 bases short and J 10 bases short, with 12 bases between. The CDR3 nucleotides are TGTGCCAGCAGCGCGCAGACTAACCAGTACTTC. The encoded protein is CASSAQTNQYF.

V is TRBV7-2 and J is TRBJ1-1; D unclear. This CDR3 has 14 residues. V dropped 1 base and J dropped 4 bases, with 10 bases sitting between them. Germline V lookup: CDR1 SGHTA, CDR2 FQGNSA. CDR3 region: CASSLVVPGTEAFF. DNA of the CDR3: TGTGCCAGCAGCTTAGTTGTACCGGGCACTGAAGCTTTCTTT.

The chain recombines TRBV20-1 with TRBJ1-2, with 8 bases matching TRBD1. CDR1 is DFQATT and CDR2 is SNEGSKA in the germline V gene (reference sequence). The V gene end was trimmed by 6 bases and the J gene end by 7 bases; junction bases not matched to a gene: 4. The CDR3 is 11 residues long. The DNA of the CDR3 is TGCAGTGCGGCGGACAGGGTTGGCTACACCTTC. It yields the protein CSAADRVGYTF.

The V call is TRBV28, the J call TRBJ2-1; 10 bases fit TRBD2. The trim removed 5 bases at V and 5 bases at J, leaving 9 bases unmatched. The CDR3 is 16 residues long. Germline CDR1 MDHEN, CDR2 SYDVKM. The DNA of the CDR3 is TGTGCCAGCAGTCCTCCTTGGACTAGCGGAGACAATGAGCAGTTCTTC. This codes for CASSPPWTSGDNEQFF.

The CDR3 bases are TGTGCCAGCAAAAAAGGACAGACCCTGAACACCGGGGAGCTGTTTTTT. Translation: CASKKGQTLNTGELFF. The gene calls are TRBV2 and TRBJ2-2, with a tentative D call TRBD1 (6 bases). The germline gives CDR1 SNHLY, CDR2 FYNNEI. V was pared by 7 bases and J by 1 base, with 16 bases between. This CDR3 contains 16 residues.

The gene calls are TRBV5-4 and TRBJ1-6, with TRBD1 matching 11 bases. Losses at the gene ends were 4 bases for V and 7 bases for J; bases not matched to a gene: 7. Germline assignment: CDR1 SGHNT and CDR2 YYREEE (reference sequence). The CDR3 totals 16 residues. CDR3 sequence (DNA): TGTGCCAGCAGCCGGACAGGGGGCGAGGGGAATTCACCCCTCCACTTT. It specifies CASSRTGGEGNSPLHF.

This chain connects TRBV5-1 to TRBJ2-7, with a tentative D call TRBD1 (6 bases). With 4 bases removed from V and 6 bases from J, the gap between germline ends came to 23 bases. This CDR3 comprises 16 residues. Germline V gene lookup returns CDR1 SGHRS and CDR2 YFSETQ. CDR3 residues: CASSPSGVRVVVEQYF. The DNA for the CDR3 is TGCGCCAGCAGCCCATCAGGGGTTCGCGTTGTGGTCGAGCAGTACTTC. The full variable domain, with the rest looked up from reference TRBV5-1 and TRBJ2-7, is KAGVTQTPRYLIKTRGQQVTLSCSPISGHRSVSWYQQTPGQGLQFLFEYFSETQRNKGNFPGRFSGRQFSNSRSEMNVSTLELGDSALYLCASSPSGVRVVVEQYFGPGTRLTVT.

The chain links TRBV11-2 to TRBJ1-1, with a tentative D call TRBD1 (5 bases). The germline V and J ends were trimmed by 0 bases and 11 bases, with 10 bases remaining between them. Germline CDR1 reads SGHAT; CDR2 reads FQNNGV. The CDR3 length is 12 residues. The CDR3 nucleotides are TGTGCCAGCAGCTTAGATGTCGGGGGGGCTTTCTTT. This encodes CASSLDVGGAFF.

J is TRBJ1-1 and V is TRBV19, with 7 bases that match TRBD1. Trimming at V came to 5 bases and at J to 3 bases, leaving 9 bases not matched to a gene. The CDR3 runs 15 residues. CDR1 is LNHDA, CDR2 SQIVND, per germline (reference sequence). The CDR3, as DNA: TGTGCCAGTAGTGGGACCCTTCAGGGGGACACTGAAGCTTTCTTT. Translated: CASSGTLQGDTEAFF. Drawing the rest from reference TRBV19 and TRBJ1-1, the complete variable domain is DGGITQSPKYLFRKEGQNVTLSCEQNLNHDAMYWYRQDPGQGLRLIYYSQIVNDFQKGDIAEGYSVSREKKESFPLTVTSAQKNPTAFYLCASSGTLQGDTEAFFGQGTRLTVV.

This chain uses TRBV9 with TRBJ2-1; 9 nucleotides line up with TRBD2. Germline CDR1 reads SGDLS; CDR2 reads YYNGEE. CDR3 size: 15 residues. V dropped 4 bases and J dropped 8; count of bases not matched to a gene: 10. CDR3 loop: CASSPAGGGSYEQFF. The CDR3, as DNA: TGTGCCAGCAGCCCTGCGGGGGGGGGTAGCTATGAGCAGTTCTTC.

This rearrangement joins TRBV7-8 to TRBJ2-2; D is perhaps TRBD1 (8 bases). Germline CDR1 is SGHVS and CDR2 is FQNEAQ. Between the trimmed V and J ends, which lost 3 bases and 3 bases, there was a span of 17 bases. The CDR3 is 17 residues long. The CDR3 spells CASSFSSGTGDTGELFF. CDR3 DNA sequence: TGTGCCAGCAGCTTCAGCAGCGGGACAGGAGACACCGGGGAGCTGTTTTTT.

The V call is TRBV7-2, the J call TRBJ2-2, with 12 bases identical to TRBD2. Germline V lookup: CDR1 SGHTA, CDR2 FQGNSA. The CDR3 consists of 14 residues. With V trimmed by 5 bases and J by 6 bases, 1 base remained unmatched. CDR3: CASSPSGGAGELFF. The CDR3, as DNA: TGTGCCAGCAGCCCTAGCGGGGGGGCCGGGGAGCTGTTTTTT.

The chain recombines TRBV29-1 with TRBJ2-1; D might be TRBD1 (5 bases). The V and J ends lost 8 bases and 5 bases respectively, with 19 bases between them. The germline gives CDR1 SQVTM, CDR2 ANQGSEA. This CDR3 is 14 amino acids long. Here the CDR3 reads CSPKEEQDHNEQFF. Written as DNA, the CDR3 is TGCAGCCCTAAAGAGGAACAGGATCACAATGAGCAGTTCTTC.

This clone was counted only a few times. The V gene is TRBV4-2, the J gene TRBJ1-6; D might be TRBD1 (6 bases). This CDR3 has 15 residues. CDR1 and CDR2 from the germline V gene are LGHNA and YNFKEQ. Deletions cut 2 bases from V and 14 bases from J, with 19 bases between. CDR3 protein: CASSQTIRVQGSLHF. The CDR3 DNA reads as TGTGCCAGCAGCCAAACTATCCGGGTCCAGGGGTCCCTCCACTTT.

V and J are TRBV4-2 and TRBJ2-3, with 12 bases lining up with TRBD2. The CDR3 spans 17 residues. The germline V gene has CDR1 LGHNA and CDR2 YNFKEQ. V lost 1 base, J lost 5 bases, and 7 bases stayed unmatched. This CDR3 is CASSQAASGGAGDTQYF. CDR3 nucleotides: TGTGCCAGCAGCCAAGCGGCTAGCGGGGGGGCGGGAGATACGCAGTATTTT.

This sequence joins TRBV15 and TRBJ2-2; 10 bases map to TRBD1. The CDR3 totals 19 residues. Germline V gene lookup returns CDR1 LNHNV and CDR2 YYDKDF (reference sequence). The ends lost 2 bases at V and 6 bases at J; junction bases unmatched: 15. The CDR3 reads CATSRKIRTGGYFAGELFF. In DNA form, the CDR3 reads TGTGCCACCAGCAGAAAAATCAGGACAGGGGGTTATTTCGCCGGGGAGCTGTTTTTT.

This chain uses TRBV2 with TRBJ1-1; TRBD1 is a possible D gene (5 bases). V was clipped by 9 bases and J by 5 bases, with 22 bases between them. CDR1 and CDR2 from the germline V gene are SNHLY and FYNNEI. This CDR3 comprises 15 residues. This CDR3 is CARSGGVGGRTEAFF. In DNA, the CDR3 is TGTGCCAGATCTGGGGGAGTCGGGGGTAGGACTGAAGCTTTCTTT.

This clone was recorded a few times. J is TRBJ1-3 and V is TRBV2; D remains ambiguous. Per the germline V gene, CDR1 is SNHLY and CDR2 is FYNNEI. The V gene lost 6 bases and the J gene lost 0 bases, with 12 bases spanning the gap. The CDR3 is made up of 15 amino acids. CDR3 sequence (DNA): TGTGCCAGCAGCAAAGAGGCAGTCTCTGGAAACACCATATATTTT. Translated: CASSKEAVSGNTIYF.

This clone was recorded a few times. The V gene is TRBV10-3, the J gene TRBJ2-7; 10 bases match TRBD1. CDR1 and CDR2 from the germline V gene are ENHRY and SYGVKD. The CDR3 totals 15 residues. V dropped 6 bases and J dropped 3; count of bases not matched to a gene: 8. The CDR3 nucleotides read TGTGCCATCAGGAGCTCCGGGACAGGGGACTACGAGCAGTACTTC. This sequence encodes CAIRSSGTGDYEQYF.

The chain is built from TRBV10-3 and TRBJ2-1; D is possibly TRBD1 (5 bases). The V end lost 7 bases, the J end lost 0 bases, and 13 bases lay between the germline ends. Germline V gene lookup returns CDR1 ENHRY and CDR2 SYGVKD. The CDR3 covers 15 residues. This CDR3 is CAIKRTRDSYNEQFF. DNA for the CDR3: TGTGCCATCAAACGGACCAGGGACTCCTACAATGAGCAGTTCTTC.

The V gene is TRBV11-2, the J gene TRBJ1-4; 7 nucleotides line up with TRBD1. CDR3 size: 15 residues. With 5 bases clipped from V and 6 bases from J, the junction kept 9 bases outside the gene matches. Per the germline V gene, CDR1 is SGHAT and CDR2 is FQNNGV. The CDR3 nucleotides are TGTGCCAGCAGCAAGGGGAACAGGGGTTATGAAAAACTGTTTTTT. Translating gives CASSKGNRGYEKLFF. Based on the CDR3 plus reference TRBV11-2 and TRBJ1-4, the full variable domain is EAGVAQSPRYKIIEKRQSVAFWCNPISGHATLYWYQQILGQGPKLLIQFQNNGVVDDSQLPKDRFSAERLKGVDSTLKIQPAKLEDSAVYLCASSKGNRGYEKLFFGSGTQLSVL.

This clone was picked up a small number of times. The rearrangement uses TRBV5-1 and TRBJ2-7, with D perhaps TRBD2 (5 bases). CDR3 length: 14 residues. Germline V CDR1 and CDR2: SGHRS, YFSETQ. V lost 5 bases and J lost 0, with 12 bases in between. The chain's CDR3 is CASSYDGGSYEQYF. In DNA form, the CDR3 reads TGCGCCAGCAGTTACGACGGAGGCTCCTACGAGCAGTACTTC. Complete variable domain (other parts from reference TRBV5-1 and TRBJ2-7): KAGVTQTPRYLIKTRGQQVTLSCSPISGHRSVSWYQQTPGQGLQFLFEYFSETQRNKGNFPGRFSGRQFSNSRSEMNVSTLELGDSALYLCASSYDGGSYEQYFGPGTRLTVT.

This chain links TRBV4-2 with TRBJ2-1; 8 bases fit TRBD1. Germline lookup yields CDR1 LGHNA and CDR2 YNFKEQ. The CDR3 sequence is 15 residues long. V lost 6 bases to trimming and J lost 5 bases; unmatched junction nucleotides: 9. The CDR3 region is CASRPYDRGNNEQFF. The CDR3 bases are TGTGCCAGCAGGCCCTATGACAGGGGTAACAATGAGCAGTTCTTC.

CDR3 in DNA: TGTGCCAGCAGCTTAGTTGGGGGGAAAGGGTACAATGAGCAGTTCTTC. Translation: CASSLVGGKGYNEQFF. V is TRBV7-8 and J is TRBJ2-1, with TRBD2 as a possible D gene (6 bases). There are 16 residues in the CDR3. Trimming stripped 1 base from V and 4 bases from J, with 14 bases between. Germline assignment: CDR1 SGHVS and CDR2 FQNEAQ.